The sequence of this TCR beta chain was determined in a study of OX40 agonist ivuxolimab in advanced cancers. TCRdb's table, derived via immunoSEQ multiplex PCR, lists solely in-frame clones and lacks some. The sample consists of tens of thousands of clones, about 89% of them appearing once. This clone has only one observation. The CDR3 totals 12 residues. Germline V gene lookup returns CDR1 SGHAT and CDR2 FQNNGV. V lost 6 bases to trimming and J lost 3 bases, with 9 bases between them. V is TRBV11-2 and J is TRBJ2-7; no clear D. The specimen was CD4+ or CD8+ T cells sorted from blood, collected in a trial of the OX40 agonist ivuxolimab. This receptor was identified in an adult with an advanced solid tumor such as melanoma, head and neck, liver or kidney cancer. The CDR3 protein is CASRLSLYEQYF. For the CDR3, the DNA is TGTGCCAGCAGACTATCCCTCTACGAGCAGTACTTC.